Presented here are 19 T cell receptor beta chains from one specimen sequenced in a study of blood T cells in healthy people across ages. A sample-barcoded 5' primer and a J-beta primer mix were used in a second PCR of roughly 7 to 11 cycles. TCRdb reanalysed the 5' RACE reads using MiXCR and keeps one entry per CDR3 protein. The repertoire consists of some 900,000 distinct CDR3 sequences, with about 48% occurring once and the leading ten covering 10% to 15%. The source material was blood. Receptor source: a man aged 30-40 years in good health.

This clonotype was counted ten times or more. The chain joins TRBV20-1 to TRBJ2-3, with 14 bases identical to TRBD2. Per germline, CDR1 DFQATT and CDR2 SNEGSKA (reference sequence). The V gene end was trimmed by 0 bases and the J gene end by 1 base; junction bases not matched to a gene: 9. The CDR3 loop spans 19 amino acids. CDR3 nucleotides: TGCAGTGCTAGAGACCCGACTAGCGGGGGGGCCGGAGGCACAGATACGCAGTATTTT. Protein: CSARDPTSGGAGGTDTQYF.

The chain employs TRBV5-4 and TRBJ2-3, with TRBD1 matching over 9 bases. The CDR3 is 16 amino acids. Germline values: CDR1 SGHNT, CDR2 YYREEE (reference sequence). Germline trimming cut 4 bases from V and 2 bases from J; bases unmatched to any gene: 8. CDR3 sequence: CASSPNRGLNTDTQYF. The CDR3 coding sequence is TGTGCCAGCAGCCCAAACAGGGGGCTAAACACAGATACGCAGTATTTT.

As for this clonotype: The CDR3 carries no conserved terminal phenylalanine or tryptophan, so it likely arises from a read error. For the CDR3, the DNA is TGTGCCAGCCGGACGGATACTAACTATGGCTACACCTTG. It codes for CASRTDTNYGYTL. The chain links TRBV2 to TRBJ1-2; no clear D gene. The CDR3 loop spans 13 amino acids. The ends were cut back, 8 bases at V and 0 bases at J, with 10 bases in the middle. The germline gives CDR1 SNHLY, CDR2 FYNNEI.

The CDR3 nucleotides read TGCAGCGTCTTAGACAGGGAGGTCTATGGCTACACCTTC. Translating it yields CSVLDREVYGYTF. The chain joins TRBV29-1 to TRBJ1-2, with TRBD1 matching 7 bases. Germline CDR1 reads SQVTM; CDR2 reads ANQGSEA. This CDR3 spans 13 amino acids. The trim removed 6 bases at V and 4 bases at J, leaving 8 bases unmatched.

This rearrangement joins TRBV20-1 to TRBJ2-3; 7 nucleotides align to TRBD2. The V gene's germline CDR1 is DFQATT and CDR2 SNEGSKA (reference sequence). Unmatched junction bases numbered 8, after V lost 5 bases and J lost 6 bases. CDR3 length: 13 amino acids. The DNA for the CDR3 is TGCAGTGCTGCCGGGACTACCCGGGATACGCAGTATTTT. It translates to CSAAGTTRDTQYF.

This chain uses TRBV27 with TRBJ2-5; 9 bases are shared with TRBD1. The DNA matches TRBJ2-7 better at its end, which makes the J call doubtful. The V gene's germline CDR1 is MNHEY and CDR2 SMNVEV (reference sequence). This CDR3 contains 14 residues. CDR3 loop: CASRFTGQGGEQYF. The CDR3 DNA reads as TGTGCCAGCAGATTCACGGGACAGGGTGGCGAGCAGTACTTC.

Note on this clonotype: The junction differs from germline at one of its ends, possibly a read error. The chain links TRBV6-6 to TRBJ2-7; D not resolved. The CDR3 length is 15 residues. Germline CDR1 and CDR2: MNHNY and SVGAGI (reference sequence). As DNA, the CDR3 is TGTGCCAGCAGTTACTCGGGCAGTTCCTCCTACAAGCAGTACTTC. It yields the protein CASSYSGSSSYKQYF.

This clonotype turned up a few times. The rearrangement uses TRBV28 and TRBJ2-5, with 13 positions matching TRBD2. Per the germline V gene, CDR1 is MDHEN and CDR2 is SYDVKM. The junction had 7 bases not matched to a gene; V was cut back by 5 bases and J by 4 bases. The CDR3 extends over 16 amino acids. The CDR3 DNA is TGTGCCAGCAGTACCCCGACTAGCGGGGGGTTAGAGACCCAGTACTTC. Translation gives CASSTPTSGGLETQYF.

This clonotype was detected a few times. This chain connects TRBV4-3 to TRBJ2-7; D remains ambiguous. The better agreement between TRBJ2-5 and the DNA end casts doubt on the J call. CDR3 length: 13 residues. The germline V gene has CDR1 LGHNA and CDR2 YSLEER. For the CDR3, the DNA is TGCGCCAGCAGCCAAGATGTGGGGGAGACCCAGTACTTC. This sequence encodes CASSQDVGETQYF.

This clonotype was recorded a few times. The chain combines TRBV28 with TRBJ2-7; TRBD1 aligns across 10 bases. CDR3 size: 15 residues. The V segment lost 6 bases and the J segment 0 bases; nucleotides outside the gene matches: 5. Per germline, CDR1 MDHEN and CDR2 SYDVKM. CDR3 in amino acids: CASRGQGKSSYEQYF. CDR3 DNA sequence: TGTGCCAGCAGGGGACAGGGGAAAAGCTCCTACGAGCAGTACTTC.

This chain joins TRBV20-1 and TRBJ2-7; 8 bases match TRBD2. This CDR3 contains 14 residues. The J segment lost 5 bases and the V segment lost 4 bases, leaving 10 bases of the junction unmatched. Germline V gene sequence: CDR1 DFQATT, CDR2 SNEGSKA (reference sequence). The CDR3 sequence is CSATAPSGGNEQYF. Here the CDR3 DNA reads TGCAGTGCTACTGCTCCCAGCGGGGGTAACGAGCAGTACTTC.

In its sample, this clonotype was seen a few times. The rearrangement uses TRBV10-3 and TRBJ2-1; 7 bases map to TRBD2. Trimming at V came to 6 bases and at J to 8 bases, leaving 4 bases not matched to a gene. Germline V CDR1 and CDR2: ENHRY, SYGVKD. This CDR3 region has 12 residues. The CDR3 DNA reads TGTGCCATCAGCTGGGGGGGGGATGAGCAGTTCTTC. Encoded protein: CAISWGGDEQFF.

CDR3 sequence: CASSEGTATIYPQHF. The CDR3 DNA reads as TGTGCCAGCAGTGAAGGGACAGCCACAATCTATCCCCAGCATTTT. This chain uses TRBV6-1 with TRBJ1-5; tentative D call: TRBD1 (6 bases). The V gene lost 1 base and the J gene lost 10 bases, with 17 bases spanning the gap. CDR3 length: 15 amino acids. Germline CDR1 reads MNHNS; CDR2 reads SASEGT.

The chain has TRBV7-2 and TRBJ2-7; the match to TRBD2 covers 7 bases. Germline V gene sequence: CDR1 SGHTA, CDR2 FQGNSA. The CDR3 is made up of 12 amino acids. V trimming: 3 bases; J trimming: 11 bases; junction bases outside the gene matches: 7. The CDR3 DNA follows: TGTGCCAGCAGCTTGGGGACTATTGTAAAGTACTTC. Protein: CASSLGTIVKYF.

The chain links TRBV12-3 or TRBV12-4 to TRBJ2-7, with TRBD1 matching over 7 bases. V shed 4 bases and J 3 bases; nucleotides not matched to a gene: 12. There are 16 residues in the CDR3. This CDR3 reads CASSSGATTGVYEQYF. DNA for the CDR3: TGTGCCAGCAGTTCTGGGGCCACCACAGGGGTCTACGAGCAGTACTTC.

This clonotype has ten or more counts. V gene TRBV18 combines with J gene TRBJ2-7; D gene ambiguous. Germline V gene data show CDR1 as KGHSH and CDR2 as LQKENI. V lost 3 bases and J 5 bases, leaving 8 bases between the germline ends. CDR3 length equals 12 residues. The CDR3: CASSPRVHEQYF. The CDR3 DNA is TGTGCCAGCTCACCCCGAGTCCACGAGCAGTACTTC.

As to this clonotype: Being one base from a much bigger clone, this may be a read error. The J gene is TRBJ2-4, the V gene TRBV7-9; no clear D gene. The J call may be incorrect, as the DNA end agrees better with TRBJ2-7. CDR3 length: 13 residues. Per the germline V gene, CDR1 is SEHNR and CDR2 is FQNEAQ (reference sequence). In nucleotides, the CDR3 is TGTGCCAGCAGCCAGAGTAAACTATACGAGCAGTACTTC. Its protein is CASSQSKLYEQYF.

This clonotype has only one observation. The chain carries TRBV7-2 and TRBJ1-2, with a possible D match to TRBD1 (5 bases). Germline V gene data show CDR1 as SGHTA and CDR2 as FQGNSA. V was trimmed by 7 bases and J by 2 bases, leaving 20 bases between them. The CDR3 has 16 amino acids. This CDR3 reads CASTLSVGQPNYGYTF. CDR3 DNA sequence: TGTGCCAGCACCTTGTCTGTGGGGCAGCCAAACTATGGCTACACCTTC.

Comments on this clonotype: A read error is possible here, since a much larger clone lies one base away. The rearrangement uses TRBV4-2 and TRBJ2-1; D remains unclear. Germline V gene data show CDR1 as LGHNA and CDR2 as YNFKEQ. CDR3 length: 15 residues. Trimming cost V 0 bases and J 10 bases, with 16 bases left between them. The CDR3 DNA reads TGTGCCAGCAGCCAAGATAGAGCTAGTTCCTACGAGCAGTTCTTC. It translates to CASSQDRASSYEQFF.